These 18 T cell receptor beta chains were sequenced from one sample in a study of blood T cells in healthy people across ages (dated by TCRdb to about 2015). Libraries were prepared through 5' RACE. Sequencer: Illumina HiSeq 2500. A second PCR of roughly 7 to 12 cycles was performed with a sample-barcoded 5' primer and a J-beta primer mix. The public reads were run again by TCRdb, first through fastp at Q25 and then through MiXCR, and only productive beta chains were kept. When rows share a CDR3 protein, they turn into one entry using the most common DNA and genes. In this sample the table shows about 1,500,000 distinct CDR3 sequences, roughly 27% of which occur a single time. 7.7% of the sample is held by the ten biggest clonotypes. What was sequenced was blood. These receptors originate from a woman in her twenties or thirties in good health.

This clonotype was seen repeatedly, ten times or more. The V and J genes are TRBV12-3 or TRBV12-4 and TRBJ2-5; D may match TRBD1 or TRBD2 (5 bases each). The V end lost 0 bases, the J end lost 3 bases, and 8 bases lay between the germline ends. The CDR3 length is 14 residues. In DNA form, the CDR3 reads TGTGCCAGCAGTTTAGCGGGGGAAAAAGAGACCCAGTACTTC. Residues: CASSLAGEKETQYF.

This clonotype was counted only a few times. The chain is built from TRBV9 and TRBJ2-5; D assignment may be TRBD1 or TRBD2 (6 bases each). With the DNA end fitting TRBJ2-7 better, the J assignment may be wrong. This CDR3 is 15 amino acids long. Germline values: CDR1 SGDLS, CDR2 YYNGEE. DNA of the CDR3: TGTGCCAGCAGCGCGGGGGCCGACCCCGTGTACGAGCAGTACTTC. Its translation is CASSAGADPVYEQYF.

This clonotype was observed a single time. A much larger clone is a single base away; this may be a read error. DNA for the CDR3: TGTACCAGCAGCTTAGTGGGGGAGGACGAGACCCAGTACTTC. This codes for CTSSLVGEDETQYF. The V gene is TRBV7-2, the J gene TRBJ2-5, with D maybe TRBD2 (6 bases). CDR1 and CDR2 from the germline V gene are SGHTA and FQGNSA. V was pared by 1 base and J by 5 bases, with 11 bases between. CDR3 length equals 14 residues.

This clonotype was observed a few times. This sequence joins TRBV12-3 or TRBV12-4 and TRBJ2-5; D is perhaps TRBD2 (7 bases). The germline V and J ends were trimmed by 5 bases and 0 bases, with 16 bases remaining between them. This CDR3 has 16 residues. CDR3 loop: CASSPRGRGYQETQYF. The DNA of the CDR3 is TGTGCCAGCAGTCCGCGGGGGCGGGGGTACCAAGAGACCCAGTACTTC.

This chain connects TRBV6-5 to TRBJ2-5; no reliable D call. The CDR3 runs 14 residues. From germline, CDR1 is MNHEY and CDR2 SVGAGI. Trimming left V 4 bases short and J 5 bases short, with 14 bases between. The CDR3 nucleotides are TGTGCCAGCAGTTCCCCGGGTGCCTTTGAGACCCAGTACTTC. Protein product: CASSSPGAFETQYF.

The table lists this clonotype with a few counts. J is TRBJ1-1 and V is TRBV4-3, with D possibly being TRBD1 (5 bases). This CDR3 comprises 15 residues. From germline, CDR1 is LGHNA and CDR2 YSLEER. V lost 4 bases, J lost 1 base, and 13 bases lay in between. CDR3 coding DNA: TGCGCCAGCAGCCCAGCGGGGCAGGCGAACACTGAAGCTTTCTTT. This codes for CASSPAGQANTEAFF.

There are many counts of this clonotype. The CDR3 loop is CASIAGVRETQYF. CDR3 bases: TGTGCCAGCATAGCGGGAGTCAGAGAGACCCAGTACTTC. V gene TRBV2 combines with J gene TRBJ2-5; TRBD2 matches 9 bases. Germline CDR1 is SNHLY and CDR2 is FYNNEI. This CDR3 comprises 13 residues. The V and J ends lost 7 bases and 4 bases, in that order; junction bases with no gene match: 4.

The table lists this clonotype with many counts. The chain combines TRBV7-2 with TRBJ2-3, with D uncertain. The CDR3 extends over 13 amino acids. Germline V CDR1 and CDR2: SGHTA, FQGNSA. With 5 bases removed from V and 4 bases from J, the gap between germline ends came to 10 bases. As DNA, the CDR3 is TGTGCCAGCAGCCTCGACCCCGCAGATACGCAGTATTTT. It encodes CASSLDPADTQYF.

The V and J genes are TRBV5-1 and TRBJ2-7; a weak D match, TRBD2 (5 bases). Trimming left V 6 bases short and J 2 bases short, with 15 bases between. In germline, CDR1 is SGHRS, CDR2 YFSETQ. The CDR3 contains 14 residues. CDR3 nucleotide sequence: TGCGCCAGCATCCCCGCGCCCGGGACCTACGAGCAGTACTTC. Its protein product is CASIPAPGTYEQYF.

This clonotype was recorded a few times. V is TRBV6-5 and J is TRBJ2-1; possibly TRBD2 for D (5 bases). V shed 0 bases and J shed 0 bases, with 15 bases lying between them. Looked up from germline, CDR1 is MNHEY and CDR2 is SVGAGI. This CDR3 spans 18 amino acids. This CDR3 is CASSYSSRGPSSYNEQFF. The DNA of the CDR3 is TGTGCCAGCAGTTACTCGAGCCGCGGGCCCAGCTCCTACAATGAGCAGTTCTTC.

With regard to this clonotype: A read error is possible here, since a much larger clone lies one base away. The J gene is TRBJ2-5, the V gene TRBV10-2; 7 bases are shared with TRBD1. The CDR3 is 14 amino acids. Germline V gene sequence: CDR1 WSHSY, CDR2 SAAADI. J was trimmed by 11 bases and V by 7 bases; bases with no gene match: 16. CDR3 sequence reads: CASTETGKGNEQYF. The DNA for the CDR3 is TGCGCCAGCACCGAGACAGGGAAAGGCAATGAGCAGTACTTC.

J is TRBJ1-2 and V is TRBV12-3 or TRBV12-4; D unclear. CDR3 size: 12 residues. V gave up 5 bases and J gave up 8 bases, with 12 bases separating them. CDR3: CASSLLDRGYTF. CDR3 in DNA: TGTGCCAGCAGTCTCCTCGACCGGGGCTACACCTTC.

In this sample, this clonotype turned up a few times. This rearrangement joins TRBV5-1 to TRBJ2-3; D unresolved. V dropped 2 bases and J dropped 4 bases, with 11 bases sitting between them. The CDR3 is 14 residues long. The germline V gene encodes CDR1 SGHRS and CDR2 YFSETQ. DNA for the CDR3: TGCGCCAGCAGCTTCGCATCAGCCTCAGATACGCAGTATTTT. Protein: CASSFASASDTQYF.

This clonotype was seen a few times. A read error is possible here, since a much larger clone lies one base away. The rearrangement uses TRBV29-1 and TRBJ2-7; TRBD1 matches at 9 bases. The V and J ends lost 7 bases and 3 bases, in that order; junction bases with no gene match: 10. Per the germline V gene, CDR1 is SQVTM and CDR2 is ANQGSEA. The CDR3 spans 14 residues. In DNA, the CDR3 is TGCAGCGGCCGAACCGGGACAGGGAGCTACGAGCAGTACTTC. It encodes CSGRTGTGSYEQYF.

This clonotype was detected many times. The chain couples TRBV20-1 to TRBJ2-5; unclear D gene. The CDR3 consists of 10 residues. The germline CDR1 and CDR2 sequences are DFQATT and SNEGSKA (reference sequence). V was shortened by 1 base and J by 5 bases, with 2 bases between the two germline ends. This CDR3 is CSARGETQYF. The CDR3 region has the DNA TGCAGTGCTAGAGGGGAGACCCAGTACTTC.

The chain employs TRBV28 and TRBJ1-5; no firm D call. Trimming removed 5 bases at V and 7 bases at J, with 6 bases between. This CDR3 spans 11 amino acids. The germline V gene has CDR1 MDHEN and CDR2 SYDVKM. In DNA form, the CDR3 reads TGTGCCAGCAGTAGTGAGCAGCCCCAGCATTTT. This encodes CASSSEQPQHF.

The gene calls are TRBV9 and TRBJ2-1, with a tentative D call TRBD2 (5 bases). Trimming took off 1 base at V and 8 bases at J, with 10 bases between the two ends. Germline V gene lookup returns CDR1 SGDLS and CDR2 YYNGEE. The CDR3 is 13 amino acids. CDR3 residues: CASSVPGRHEQFF. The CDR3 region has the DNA TGTGCCAGCAGCGTACCGGGAAGGCATGAGCAGTTCTTC.

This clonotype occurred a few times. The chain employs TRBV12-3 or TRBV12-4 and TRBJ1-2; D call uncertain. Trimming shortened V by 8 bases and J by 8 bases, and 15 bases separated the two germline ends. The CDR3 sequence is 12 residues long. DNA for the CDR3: TGTGCCAGCGGACCAGGAATTTTGGGCTACACCTTC. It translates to CASGPGILGYTF.